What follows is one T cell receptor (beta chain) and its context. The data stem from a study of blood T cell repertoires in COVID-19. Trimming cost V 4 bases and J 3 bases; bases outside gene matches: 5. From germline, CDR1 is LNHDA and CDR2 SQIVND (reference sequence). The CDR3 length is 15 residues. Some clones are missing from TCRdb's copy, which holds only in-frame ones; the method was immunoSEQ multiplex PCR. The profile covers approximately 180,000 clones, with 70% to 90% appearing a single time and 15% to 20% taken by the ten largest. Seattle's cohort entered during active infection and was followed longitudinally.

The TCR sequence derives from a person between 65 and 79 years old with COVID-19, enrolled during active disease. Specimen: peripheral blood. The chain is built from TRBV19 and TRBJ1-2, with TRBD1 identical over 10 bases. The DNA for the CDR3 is TGTGCCAGTAGTACACCCGGGACAGGGGACTATGGCTACACCTTC. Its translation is CASSTPGTGDYGYTF.